The T cell receptor (beta chain) under discussion was sequenced for a study of cytomegalovirus exposure and HLA in healthy donors. Concerning this clone itself: The antigen is not known.

Germline V gene lookup returns CDR1 SGHVS and CDR2 FQNEAQ. The ends lost 0 bases at V and 7 bases at J; junction bases unmatched: 5. The CDR3 consists of 15 residues. The PCR made use of 60 Vbeta and 13 Jbeta primers. Only in-frame clones appear in the TCRdb table, and some are missing; sequencing was by immunoSEQ multiplex PCR. The table lists 160,000 or so clones, roughly 82% of them singletons, with about 6.1% in the top ten. Study results and limitations: The authors later linked a missense DCLRE1C variant to TCR beta V- and J-gene trimming. Sequencing depth across donors, presence/absence analyses assumed, was roughly uniform. A later examination showed that TCR association rates differed by HLA locus, with DRB1 most and HLA-C fewest. Some highly shared sequence variants likely arose as a pipeline artifact.

This chain connects TRBV7-8 to TRBJ1-3, with 8 bases identical to TRBD1. The origin of this receptor is a woman aged 45-65 years in good health and CMV-seropositive. Sequenced input: PBMCs. CDR3 region: CASSLARTGSNTIYF. The CDR3 DNA reads as TGTGCCAGCAGCTTAGCTCGGACAGGGAGCAACACCATATATTTT. The full variable domain, in which reference TRBV7-8 and TRBJ1-3 provide the parts outside the CDR3, is GAGVSQSPRYKVAKRGQDVALRCDPISGHVSLFWYQQALGQGPEFLTYFQNEAQLDKSGLPSDRFFAERPEGSVSTLKIQRTQQEDSAVYLCASSLARTGSNTIYFGEGSWLTVV.